These 30 T cell receptor beta chains originate from one sample sequenced in a study of OX40 agonist ivuxolimab in advanced cancers. Clones were sequenced by immunoSEQ multiplex PCR, and TCRdb holds only the in-frame ones, with some missing. This sample yields nearly 50,000 clones, of which around 90% are seen a single time; roughly 6.2% belongs to the top ten. Sequenced here: CD4+ or CD8+ T cells sorted from blood, sampled in a trial of the OX40 agonist ivuxolimab. The receptors originated from an adult with an advanced solid tumor such as melanoma, head and neck, liver or kidney cancer.

This CDR3 reads CASSQYRDHNEQFF. The CDR3, as DNA: TGTGCCAGCAGCCAATACCGGGATCACAATGAGCAGTTCTTC. The J gene is TRBJ2-1, the V gene TRBV4-2, with D possibly matching TRBD2 (5 bases). With 2 bases removed from V and 5 bases from J, the gap between germline ends came to 10 bases. The CDR3 spans 14 residues. Germline V gene data show CDR1 as LGHNA and CDR2 as YNFKEQ.

This chain connects TRBV4-1 to TRBJ2-7; 8 bases are a match to TRBD1. The CDR3 spans 15 residues. V lost 5 bases to trimming and J lost 3 bases; unmatched junction nucleotides: 9. The germline V gene has CDR1 MGHRA and CDR2 YSYEKL. CDR3 residues: CASSGQGMGDYEQYF. The CDR3 coding sequence is TGCGCCAGCAGCGGACAGGGTATGGGCGACTACGAGCAGTACTTC.

This clone was observed a single time. The V gene is TRBV11-2, the J gene TRBJ1-1, with D possibly TRBD1 on 5 matching bases. The CDR3 extends over 13 amino acids. The V and J ends lost 3 bases and 4 bases respectively, with 9 bases between them. Germline V lookup: CDR1 SGHAT, CDR2 FQNNGV. CDR3: CASSFGGFTEAFF. The DNA for the CDR3 is TGTGCCAGCAGCTTTGGGGGTTTCACTGAAGCTTTCTTT.

The chain combines TRBV5-6 with TRBJ1-2; no reliable D call. V gave up 0 bases and J gave up 3 bases, with 9 bases separating them. From germline, CDR1 is SGHDT and CDR2 YYEEEE. The CDR3 contains 14 residues. CDR3 in amino acids: CASSLAEGYYGYTF. The CDR3 DNA reads TGTGCCAGCAGCTTGGCTGAGGGCTACTATGGCTACACCTTC.

The chain links TRBV5-4 to TRBJ2-4; D is possibly TRBD2 (5 bases). The CDR3 is 12 residues long. CDR1 is SGHNT and CDR2 is YYREEE in the germline V gene (reference sequence). V lost 0 bases to trimming and J lost 12 bases, with 10 bases between them. The CDR3: CASSLGARGQYF. Here the CDR3 DNA reads TGTGCCAGCAGCTTGGGGGCCCGGGGTCAGTACTTC.

This chain uses TRBV27 with TRBJ2-2; D is ambiguous. The CDR3 extends over 12 amino acids. Germline CDR1 reads MNHEY; CDR2 reads SMNVEV (reference sequence). V lost 4 bases to trimming and J lost 6 bases, with 6 bases between them. The chain's CDR3 is CASSWGPGELFF. The DNA of the CDR3 is TGTGCCAGCAGTTGGGGTCCCGGGGAGCTGTTTTTT.

This chain links TRBV6-6 with TRBJ1-5, with 9 bases matching TRBD1. V gave up 4 bases and J gave up 0 bases; unmatched junction bases: 4. CDR1 is MNHNY and CDR2 is SVGAGI in the germline V gene (reference sequence). The CDR3 has 16 residues. DNA for the CDR3: TGTGCCAGCAGTTTTAGGACAGGGGATAGCAATCAGCCCCAGCATTTT. It codes for CASSFRTGDSNQPQHF.

CDR3 loop: CASSLATSYEQYF. The CDR3 nucleotides are TGTGCCAGCAGCTTAGCGACATCCTACGAGCAGTACTTC. The chain joins TRBV11-1 to TRBJ2-7; D remains ambiguous. The CDR3 totals 13 residues. Germline-derived CDR1 and CDR2 are SGHAT and FQDESV (reference sequence). Trimming took 0 bases from V and 1 from J, leaving 4 bases between them.

This chain links TRBV2 with TRBJ2-5, with TRBD1 as a possible D gene (5 bases). Germline CDR1 reads SNHLY; CDR2 reads FYNNEI. The CDR3 is 14 residues long. V dropped 4 bases and J dropped 1 base, with 10 bases sitting between them. The CDR3 sequence is CASSAWQGQETQYF. CDR3 nucleotide sequence: TGTGCCAGCAGTGCCTGGCAGGGCCAAGAGACCCAGTACTTC.

The chain recombines TRBV5-6 with TRBJ2-1; 11 bases are a match to TRBD1. The germline V gene encodes CDR1 SGHDT and CDR2 YYEEEE. The CDR3 consists of 15 residues. Germline trimming cut 4 bases from V and 7 bases from J; bases unmatched to any gene: 7. In nucleotides, the CDR3 is TGTGCCAGCAGCATCGGACAGGGGGCGAGTAATGAGCAGTTCTTC. It yields the protein CASSIGQGASNEQFF.

This sequence joins TRBV14 and TRBJ2-2, with TRBD1 identical over 8 bases. CDR1 and CDR2 (germline): SGHDN, FVKESK. CDR3 size: 16 residues. The J segment lost 5 bases and the V segment lost 6 bases, leaving 11 bases of the junction unmatched. The CDR3 spells CASRITGQGGTGELFF. As DNA, the CDR3 is TGTGCCAGCAGGATTACTGGACAGGGAGGAACCGGGGAGCTGTTTTTT.

The V and J genes are TRBV7-9 and TRBJ2-7, with D perhaps assigned TRBD1 or TRBD2 (6 bases each). The ends were cut back, 10 bases at V and 3 bases at J, with 16 bases in the middle. Germline V gene lookup returns CDR1 SEHNR and CDR2 FQNEAQ (reference sequence). The CDR3 loop spans 13 amino acids. The CDR3 sequence is CATEGGRDYEQYF. DNA of the CDR3: TGTGCCACGGAAGGGGGGAGAGACTACGAGCAGTACTTC.

This chain uses TRBV15 with TRBJ1-2, with TRBD1 as a possible D gene (6 bases). The CDR3 spans 17 residues. Trimming removed 0 bases at V and 3 bases at J, with 17 bases between. Germline V gene data show CDR1 as LNHNV and CDR2 as YYDKDF (reference sequence). The chain's CDR3 is CATSRDRGERAYYGYTF. The CDR3 DNA reads TGTGCCACCAGCAGAGATAGGGGGGAGAGGGCTTACTATGGCTACACCTTC.

The rearrangement uses TRBV7-6 and TRBJ2-3, with 11 bases matching TRBD2. V lost 5 bases to trimming and J lost 2 bases; unmatched junction nucleotides: 9. The CDR3 sequence is 17 residues long. Per the germline V gene, CDR1 is SGHVS and CDR2 is FNYEAQ. Here the CDR3 DNA reads TGTGCCAGCAGCCGAGCCACTAGCGGGGGATACACAGATACGCAGTATTTT. Protein product: CASSRATSGGYTDTQYF.

The V gene is TRBV5-4, the J gene TRBJ2-5; D remains unclear. V was cut by 0 bases and J by 1 base, with 10 bases left in between. Germline V gene data show CDR1 as SGHNT and CDR2 as YYREEE (reference sequence). The CDR3 consists of 15 residues. The CDR3 region is CASSLGTSSQETQYF. The CDR3 DNA follows: TGTGCCAGCAGCTTGGGTACATCCTCCCAAGAGACCCAGTACTTC.

The chain couples TRBV7-9 to TRBJ1-1; TRBD1 aligns across 9 bases. CDR1 and CDR2 from the germline V gene are SEHNR and FQNEAQ (reference sequence). CDR3 size: 15 residues. V was clipped by 5 bases and J by 4 bases; unmatched bases: 8. The CDR3 loop is CASSPSGTGITEAFF. CDR3 nucleotides: TGTGCCAGCAGCCCCTCCGGGACAGGGATCACTGAAGCTTTCTTT.

V is TRBV25-1 and J is TRBJ1-5; D uncertain. The CDR3 loop spans 15 amino acids. The germline V and J ends were trimmed by 3 bases and 1 base, with 10 bases remaining between them. Germline V gene lookup returns CDR1 MGHDK and CDR2 SYGVNS. CDR3 loop: CASSDGPSSNQPQHF. CDR3 sequence (DNA): TGTGCCAGCAGTGATGGACCGAGCAGCAATCAGCCCCAGCATTTT.

This clone was detected a few times. The V call is TRBV4-1, the J call TRBJ1-2; D is unclear. The CDR3 sequence is 14 residues long. The V gene's germline CDR1 is MGHRA and CDR2 YSYEKL. The V and J ends lost 1 base and 2 bases respectively, with 8 bases between them. CDR3 in amino acids: CASSQVEQNYGYTF. DNA for the CDR3: TGCGCCAGCAGCCAAGTGGAACAGAACTATGGCTACACCTTC.

V is TRBV10-2 and J is TRBJ2-7; maybe TRBD2 (5 bases). The CDR3 sequence is 13 residues long. V lost 8 bases and J lost 2, with 13 bases in between. Germline assignment: CDR1 WSHSY and CDR2 SAAADI. The CDR3 bases are TGCGCCAGCCGGGAACCCAGGACCTACGAGCAGTACTTC. Its translation is CASREPRTYEQYF.

The chain has TRBV19 and TRBJ1-1, with 7 nucleotides matching TRBD1. Germline assignment: CDR1 LNHDA and CDR2 SQIVND (reference sequence). CDR3 length: 15 amino acids. Trimming cost V 5 bases and J 5 bases; bases outside gene matches: 11. The chain's CDR3 is CASSPETGVGTEAFF. The DNA for the CDR3 is TGTGCCAGTAGTCCAGAAACAGGGGTCGGGACTGAAGCTTTCTTT. Full variable domain (outside the CDR3, taken from reference TRBV19 and TRBJ1-1): DGGITQSPKYLFRKEGQNVTLSCEQNLNHDAMYWYRQDPGQGLRLIYYSQIVNDFQKGDIAEGYSVSREKKESFPLTVTSAQKNPTAFYLCASSPETGVGTEAFFGQGTRLTVV.

With respect to this clone: Germline and junction disagree at one end, which may indicate a read error. The chain carries TRBV7-7 and TRBJ2-3; no firm D call. Per the germline V gene, CDR1 is SSHAT and CDR2 is FNYEAQ (reference sequence). The CDR3 covers 13 residues. The CDR3 bases are TGTGCTAGCAGCTCTGACAGCACAGATACGCAGTATTTT. It encodes CASSSDSTDTQYF. Filled out from reference TRBV7-7 and TRBJ2-3, the complete variable domain reads GAGVSQSPRYKVTKRGQDVTLRCDPISSHATLYWYQQALGQGPEFLTYFNYEAQPDKSGLPSDRFSAERPEGSISTLTIQRTEQRDSAMYRCASSSDSTDTQYFGPGTRLTVL.

The sample holds one count of this clone. The rearrangement links TRBV11-2 to TRBJ1-4; TRBD1 is a possible D gene (6 bases). The V gene lost 5 bases and the J gene lost 7 bases, with 11 bases spanning the gap. Per the germline V gene, CDR1 is SGHAT and CDR2 is FQNNGV. The CDR3 sequence is 13 residues long. The CDR3 is CASSPRGREKLFF. The CDR3 nucleotides are TGTGCCAGCAGCCCCAGGGGACGTGAAAAACTGTTTTTT.

DNA for the CDR3: TGTGCCAGCAGCTTGACAGGGGGCAATCAGCCCCAGCATTTT. Translation: CASSLTGGNQPQHF. V gene TRBV7-6 combines with J gene TRBJ1-5; 8 bases fit TRBD1. Germline V gene lookup returns CDR1 SGHVS and CDR2 FNYEAQ. J was trimmed by 2 bases and V by 3 bases; bases with no gene match: 0. The CDR3 has 14 amino acids.

This clone occurred once. This rearrangement joins TRBV7-6 to TRBJ2-1; 7 nucleotides match TRBD1. This CDR3 has 14 residues. V lost 6 bases, J lost 4 bases, and 6 bases stayed unmatched. From germline, CDR1 is SGHVS and CDR2 FNYEAQ. Here the CDR3 reads CASSPDRVYNEQFF. In nucleotides, the CDR3 is TGTGCCAGCAGTCCCGACAGGGTTTACAATGAGCAGTTCTTC.

This chain connects TRBV27 to TRBJ1-1; 7 nucleotides align to TRBD1. CDR3 size: 14 residues. V lost 4 bases and J lost 3; bases outside the gene matches: 5. The germline V gene encodes CDR1 MNHEY and CDR2 SMNVEV (reference sequence). Written as DNA, the CDR3 is TGTGCCAGCAGTTGGTCAGGGGGAGACACTGAAGCTTTCTTT. Translation: CASSWSGGDTEAFF.

The J gene is TRBJ2-1, the V gene TRBV7-9; D call uncertain. The length of the CDR3 is 11 residues. CDR1 SEHNR and CDR2 FQNEAQ come from the germline V gene (reference sequence). V gave up 2 bases and J gave up 14 bases, with 10 bases separating them. CDR3 sequence (DNA): TGTGCCAGCAGCTTAAGTCATATGGAGTTCTTC. This translates into CASSLSHMEFF.

This chain uses TRBV13 with TRBJ1-1; D is unresolved. V gave up 2 bases and J gave up 1 base, with 8 bases separating them. The CDR3 has 14 amino acids. CDR1 PRHDT and CDR2 FYEKMQ come from the germline V gene (reference sequence). This CDR3 is CASSLSSSNTEAFF. The CDR3 DNA sequence: TGTGCCAGCAGCTTAAGCAGTTCGAACACTGAAGCTTTCTTT.

The V and J genes are TRBV5-6 and TRBJ1-1, with D maybe TRBD1 (5 bases). Germline V gives CDR1 SGHDT, CDR2 YYEEEE. The ends were cut back, 0 bases at V and 5 bases at J, with 17 bases in the middle. The CDR3 contains 16 residues. CDR3 sequence reads: CASSLVGRDGVTEAFF. The CDR3 nucleotides read TGTGCCAGCAGCTTGGTAGGCCGGGACGGGGTAACTGAAGCTTTCTTT.

The chain is built from TRBV6-1 and TRBJ2-7; 7 positions match TRBD1. The V gene's germline CDR1 is MNHNS and CDR2 SASEGT. The CDR3 sequence is 15 residues long. The ends lost 5 bases at V and 0 bases at J; junction bases unmatched: 7. The CDR3 loop is CASSFLWDSSYEQYV. In DNA form, the CDR3 reads TGTGCCAGCAGTTTCCTCTGGGACAGCTCCTACGAGCAGTACGTC.

The CDR3 bases are TGTGCCAGCAGTTTTCGGGACATGTACCAAGAGACCCAGTACTTC. Protein: CASSFRDMYQETQYF. The chain employs TRBV28 and TRBJ2-5, with a tentative D call TRBD1 (6 bases). The ends were cut back, 3 bases at V and 0 bases at J, with 11 bases in the middle. In germline, CDR1 is MDHEN, CDR2 SYDVKM. The length of the CDR3 is 15 residues.